The 27 T cell receptor beta chains in this list originate from one sample, sequenced in a study of shared clonotypes between healthy human individuals. Clones were read by immunoSEQ multiplex PCR, and TCRdb kept only the in-frame ones, dropping some. The sample records 1,400,000 or so clones, about 98.5% being singletons. The sample comprised naive CD4+ T cells sorted from blood. The sample's subset: CD45RA+ positively selected. These receptors all come from a man aged 25 to 40 in good health.

The CDR3 DNA is TGTGCCAGCAGTGGCAGTCGGCAGGGTGGCACAGATACGCAGTATTTT. Translated, it gives CASSGSRQGGTDTQYF. The chain is built from TRBV6-1 and TRBJ2-3; possibly TRBD1 for D (5 bases). With 4 bases removed from V and 1 base from J, the gap between germline ends came to 15 bases. Germline lookup yields CDR1 MNHNS and CDR2 SASEGT. The CDR3 has 16 residues.

This chain connects TRBV4-3 to TRBJ1-5, with D tentatively TRBD1 (6 bases). The CDR3 runs 19 residues. Germline loops: CDR1 LGHNA, CDR2 YSLEER. V lost 4 bases and J 2 bases, leaving 24 bases between the germline ends. CDR3 nucleotides: TGCGCCAGCAGCCGAAGATTGGGGGCCAGAGGTGGTGGCAATCAGCCCCAGCATTTT. Protein: CASSRRLGARGGGNQPQHF.

The rearrangement joins TRBV7-2 to TRBJ2-2, with 10 positions matching TRBD1. The V gene's germline CDR1 is SGHTA and CDR2 FQGNSA. This CDR3 contains 14 residues. V lost 3 bases to trimming and J lost 6 bases; unmatched junction nucleotides: 1. The CDR3, as DNA: TGTGCCAGCAGCTTCGGACAGGGGGCCGGGGAGCTGTTTTTT. It encodes CASSFGQGAGELFF.

This chain joins TRBV28 and TRBJ2-2; 9 bases fit TRBD2. V lost 3 bases and J lost 5; bases outside the gene matches: 19. The CDR3 has 20 amino acids. Germline loops: CDR1 MDHEN, CDR2 SYDVKM. CDR3 coding DNA: TGTGCCAGCAGTTTTTTGTTCTCGCCCCATAGCGGGAGTGGTACCGGGGAGCTGTTTTTT. Protein product: CASSFLFSPHSGSGTGELFF.

The chain is built from TRBV30 and TRBJ2-3; tentatively, D is TRBD2 (5 bases). Germline loops: CDR1 GTSNPN, CDR2 SVGIG (reference sequence). Trimming removed 0 bases from V and 2 bases from J, with 9 bases in between. The length of the CDR3 is 14 residues. CDR3 loop: CAWSVRDATDTQYF. The CDR3 DNA follows: TGTGCCTGGAGTGTACGGGATGCCACAGATACGCAGTATTTT. Full variable domain (remainder filled in from reference TRBV30 and TRBJ2-3): SQTIHQWPATLVQPVGSPLSLECTVEGTSNPNLYWYRQAAGRGLQLLFYSVGIGQISSEVPQNLSASRPQDRQFILSSKKLLLSDSGFYLCAWSVRDATDTQYFGPGTRLTVL.

The chain carries TRBV18 and TRBJ2-7; TRBD1 matches 7 bases. The CDR3 is made up of 15 amino acids. V gave up 6 bases and J gave up 0 bases; unmatched junction bases: 8. Germline assignment: CDR1 KGHSH and CDR2 LQKENI. CDR3 DNA sequence: TGTGCCAGCTCGCCCCTGGGACAGTTCTCCTACGAGCAGTACTTC. Its translation: CASSPLGQFSYEQYF.

V is TRBV19 and J is TRBJ2-5, with 7 nucleotides matching TRBD1. The CDR3 runs 15 residues. Germline V gene sequence: CDR1 LNHDA, CDR2 SQIVND (reference sequence). With 4 bases clipped from V and 4 bases from J, the junction kept 9 bases outside the gene matches. The CDR3 loop is CASSRRQGLVETQYF. The CDR3 DNA follows: TGTGCCAGTAGTAGAAGACAGGGCTTAGTAGAGACCCAGTACTTC.

The chain joins TRBV19 to TRBJ1-1, with 9 bases aligning to TRBD1. Germline V gene lookup returns CDR1 LNHDA and CDR2 SQIVND (reference sequence). The CDR3 totals 16 residues. Germline trimming cut 4 bases from V and 1 base from J; bases unmatched to any gene: 7. The CDR3 loop reads CASSRLLGQGNTEAFF. CDR3 in DNA: TGTGCCAGTAGTAGACTCTTGGGACAGGGGAACACTGAAGCTTTCTTT.

The V gene is TRBV29-1, the J gene TRBJ1-5; 10 bases are shared with TRBD1. V lost 4 bases and J lost 4; bases outside the gene matches: 4. The CDR3 sequence is 14 residues long. CDR1 is SQVTM, CDR2 ANQGSEA, per germline. CDR3 sequence reads: CSVGDRGQNQPQHF. In DNA form, the CDR3 reads TGCAGCGTTGGGGACAGGGGCCAGAATCAGCCCCAGCATTTT. Complete variable domain (other parts from reference TRBV29-1 and TRBJ1-5): SAVISQKPSRDICQRGTSLTIQCQVDSQVTMMFWYRQQPGQSLTLIATANQGSEATYESGFVIDKFPISRPNLTFSTLTVSNMSPEDSSIYLCSVGDRGQNQPQHFGDGTRLSIL.

Details on this clone: One end of the junction is discordant with germline, which a read error may explain. Here the CDR3 DNA reads TGTGCTAGCAGCTCGGGGGGGGCCAACGTCCTGACTTTC. Its protein product is CASSSGGANVLTF. The chain links TRBV7-7 to TRBJ2-6, with D maybe TRBD2 (5 bases). Germline-derived CDR1 and CDR2 are SSHAT and FNYEAQ (reference sequence). There are 13 residues in the CDR3.

The rearrangement joins TRBV11-2 to TRBJ2-7, with unresolved D. Germline CDR1 reads SGHAT; CDR2 reads FQNNGV. This CDR3 has 14 amino acids. Trimming pared 0 bases from V and 4 bases from J, leaving 10 bases between. The CDR3 DNA follows: TGTGCCAGCAGCTTAGATTATATCGGGTACGAGCAGTACTTC. Protein sequence: CASSLDYIGYEQYF.

This clone appeared a single time. The rearrangement joins TRBV18 to TRBJ1-5, with 10 bases aligning to TRBD1. V lost 6 bases and J lost 5; bases outside the gene matches: 10. CDR1 and CDR2 from the germline V gene are KGHSH and LQKENI. The CDR3 covers 16 residues. CDR3 sequence reads: CASSPRDRGSDQPQHF. DNA for the CDR3: TGTGCCAGCTCCCCCAGGGACAGGGGATCGGATCAGCCCCAGCATTTT.

V and J are TRBV7-9 and TRBJ2-1; D unresolved. The CDR3 extends over 14 amino acids. CDR1 and CDR2 from the germline V gene are SEHNR and FQNEAQ (reference sequence). The germline V and J ends were trimmed by 5 bases and 3 bases, with 11 bases remaining between them. The CDR3 is CASSPNLSYNEQFF. CDR3 nucleotide sequence: TGTGCCAGCAGCCCGAATTTGAGCTACAATGAGCAGTTCTTC.

The rearrangement uses TRBV6-1 and TRBJ2-7; 10 nucleotides agree with TRBD1. CDR1 is MNHNS and CDR2 is SASEGT in the germline V gene. This CDR3 comprises 16 residues. With V trimmed by 4 bases and J by 3 bases, 9 bases remained unmatched. The CDR3 coding sequence is TGTGCCAGCAGTGTTTTACCGGGACAGGGGATCTACGAGCAGTACTTC. Translation: CASSVLPGQGIYEQYF.

This sequence joins TRBV18 and TRBJ1-1; 9 nucleotides line up with TRBD1. Unmatched junction bases numbered 2, after V lost 2 bases and J lost 7 bases. The CDR3 totals 13 residues. Germline V gene data show CDR1 as KGHSH and CDR2 as LQKENI. The CDR3: CASSPDRGGEAFF. CDR3 nucleotides: TGTGCCAGCTCACCAGACAGGGGGGGTGAAGCTTTCTTT.

The chain recombines TRBV28 with TRBJ1-2, with D unclear. V lost 5 bases to trimming and J lost 7 bases, with 11 bases between them. The germline gives CDR1 MDHEN, CDR2 SYDVKM. This CDR3 has 12 residues. The CDR3 coding sequence is TGTGCCAGCAGTCAGGTACTCAGTGGCTACACCTTC. Protein product: CASSQVLSGYTF.

This sequence joins TRBV9 and TRBJ1-5; D remains unclear. The CDR3 consists of 16 residues. V dropped 0 bases and J dropped 3 bases, with 13 bases sitting between them. The germline gives CDR1 SGDLS, CDR2 YYNGEE. CDR3 bases: TGTGCCAGCAGCGTAGTCCAGAACTCAACCAATCAGCCCCAGCATTTT. Translated, it gives CASSVVQNSTNQPQHF.

This chain joins TRBV27 and TRBJ1-5; D remains unclear. V was cut by 6 bases and J by 2 bases, with 14 bases left in between. Germline-derived CDR1 and CDR2 are MNHEY and SMNVEV (reference sequence). The CDR3 totals 15 residues. The CDR3 nucleotides read TGTGCCAGCAGACCCGGACGGCCCGGCAATCAGCCCCAGCATTTT. The encoded protein is CASRPGRPGNQPQHF.

CDR3 residues: CASSMNPYEQYF. The CDR3 nucleotides are TGTGCCAGTAGTATGAATCCCTACGAGCAGTACTTC. The chain employs TRBV19 and TRBJ2-7; the D is unclear. The ends were cut back, 3 bases at V and 2 bases at J, with 5 bases in the middle. CDR1 and CDR2 from the germline V gene are LNHDA and SQIVND (reference sequence). The CDR3 consists of 12 residues.

The chain combines TRBV11-2 with TRBJ2-3, with D perhaps TRBD1 (5 bases). This CDR3 is built from 12 residues. Germline V gene lookup returns CDR1 SGHAT and CDR2 FQNNGV. V was clipped by 8 bases and J by 8 bases, with 14 bases between them. This CDR3 reads CASLIGAGTQYF. CDR3 coding DNA: TGTGCCAGCCTAATAGGGGCCGGTACGCAGTATTTT.

The V gene is TRBV10-1, the J gene TRBJ2-1; D ambiguous. This CDR3 spans 17 amino acids. Germline CDR1 WNHNN, CDR2 SYGVQD (reference sequence). V was cut by 0 bases and J by 5 bases, with 17 bases left in between. Here the CDR3 reads CASSESRWINEDNEQFF. CDR3 bases: TGCGCCAGCAGTGAGTCTCGGTGGATAAACGAAGACAATGAGCAGTTCTTC.

This sequence joins TRBV5-6 and TRBJ1-5; no clear D. The V end lost 4 bases, the J end lost 2 bases, and 10 bases lay between the germline ends. The germline V gene has CDR1 SGHDT and CDR2 YYEEEE. The CDR3 has 14 amino acids. The CDR3 spells CASSHISGNQPQHF. CDR3 coding DNA: TGTGCCAGCAGCCACATATCGGGCAATCAGCCCCAGCATTTT.

J is TRBJ2-5 and V is TRBV13; D unclear. Germline CDR1 reads PRHDT; CDR2 reads FYEKMQ (reference sequence). V dropped 3 bases and J dropped 5 bases, with 13 bases sitting between them. The CDR3 extends over 14 amino acids. CDR3 nucleotides: TGTGCCAGCAGCTTCCGTGCAGGCGATGAGACCCAGTACTTC. Translated: CASSFRAGDETQYF.

Concerning this clone itself: Within the sample, other DNA sequences also encode this same CDR3. V and J are TRBV5-1 and TRBJ2-7, with 8 bases that match TRBD2. Germline assignment: CDR1 SGHRS and CDR2 YFSETQ. This CDR3 comprises 15 residues. Trimming removed 0 bases from V and 4 bases from J; junction bases left unmatched: 6. The CDR3 protein is CASSLAVGLAYEQYF. Here the CDR3 DNA reads TGCGCCAGCAGCTTGGCCGTCGGACTAGCATACGAGCAGTACTTC.

The chain links TRBV5-1 to TRBJ2-2; 8 nucleotides line up with TRBD2. Germline lookup yields CDR1 SGHRS and CDR2 YFSETQ. This CDR3 spans 15 amino acids. V gave up 2 bases and J gave up 5 bases; unmatched junction bases: 5. CDR3 nucleotides: TGCGCCAGCAGCTTTTGGACTAGCAAAACCGGGGAGCTGTTTTTT. Protein: CASSFWTSKTGELFF. Full variable domain (remainder filled in from reference TRBV5-1 and TRBJ2-2): KAGVTQTPRYLIKTRGQQVTLSCSPISGHRSVSWYQQTPGQGLQFLFEYFSETQRNKGNFPGRFSGRQFSNSRSEMNVSTLELGDSALYLCASSFWTSKTGELFFGEGSRLTVL.

This chain uses TRBV7-9 with TRBJ2-2; D is undetermined. Germline CDR1 is SEHNR and CDR2 is FQNEAQ (reference sequence). The CDR3 is 14 residues long. Deletions cut 4 bases from V and 2 bases from J, with 8 bases between. The DNA for the CDR3 is TGTGCCAGCAGCTCGGGTCGAAACACCGGGGAGCTGTTTTTT. Translated, it gives CASSSGRNTGELFF.

This clone was recorded once. For the CDR3, the DNA is TGTGCCAGCAGCTTCGGGATACTTAAAGAGACCCAGTACTTC. It translates to CASSFGILKETQYF. The chain joins TRBV11-1 to TRBJ2-5, with D tentatively TRBD2 (5 bases). Trimming took off 3 bases at V and 3 bases at J, with 11 bases between the two ends. The CDR3 is 14 residues long. Germline values: CDR1 SGHAT, CDR2 FQDESV (reference sequence).